Listed below are T cell receptor beta chains from one sample, sequenced in a study of cytomegalovirus exposure and HLA in healthy donors. Sequencing was performed with immunoSEQ multiplex PCR; in TCRdb, only in-frame clones are kept and a portion is missing. The table records 150,000 to 200,000 clones, roughly 86% of them present only once. Input material: PBMCs. The source is a woman aged 18-29 years in good health and CMV-seronegative. The CDR3 runs from the conserved cysteine through the conserved F or W. D genes are given only for firm matches. For some rows the clone size is stated as once, few or many, or as a class when expanded; others skip it.

j_call d_call clone_size v_call cdr3_nt cdr3_aa
TRBJ2-7 NA NA TRBV28 TGTGCCAGCAGAACAGGAAGCTACGAGCAGTACTTC CASRTGSYEQYF
TRBJ2-7 TRBD2 NA TRBV4-1 TGCGCCAGCAGCCAAGGACGCACTAGCGTCTCCTACGAGCAGTACTTC CASSQGRTSVSYEQYF
TRBJ1-3 NA NA TRBV7-9 TGTGCCAGCAGCAACTCCGGGGTTGGAAACACCATATATTTT CASSNSGVGNTIYF
TRBJ2-5 NA NA TRBV5-8 TGTGCCAGCAGCTGGGCCGGGACTCAAGAGACCCAGTACTTC CASSWAGTQETQYF
TRBJ2-7 TRBD2 NA TRBV27 TGTGCCAGCAGTTTGGCGGGGACTAGCGTTGCCTACGAGCAGTACTTC CASSLAGTSVAYEQYF
TRBJ1-1 NA once TRBV2 TGTGCCAGCATCAGGGACATCTCGAACACTGAAGCTTCCTTT CASIRDISNTEASF
TRBJ1-6 NA NA TRBV27 TGTGCCAGCAGTTTAAGGACACGGAGCTCCTATAATTCACCCCTCCACTTT CASSLRTRSSYNSPLHF
TRBJ1-5 TRBD1 NA TRBV6-5 TGTGCCAGCAGCCCCCAGGGGGCGAATCAGCCCCAGCATTTT CASSPQGANQPQHF
TRBJ1-1 TRBD1 NA TRBV5-1 TGCGCCAGCAGCTTAGGGACAGGGGTCCCTATAGCTTTCTTT CASSLGTGVPIAFF
TRBJ2-1 TRBD2 NA TRBV4-1 TGCGCCAGCAGCCAAGATCGACTAGCGGGGGGGATGCAGTTCTTC CASSQDRLAGGMQFF
TRBJ2-1 TRBD2 NA TRBV13 TGTGCCAGCAGCATGACTAGCGGGGGGTCCCCGGGGTACAATGAGCAGTTCTTC CASSMTSGGSPGYNEQFF
TRBJ1-6 NA NA TRBV6-6 TGTGCCAGCAGTAGGGGATCCGGGTATAATTCACCCCTCCACTTT CASSRGSGYNSPLHF
TRBJ2-5 NA NA TRBV5-1 TGCGCCAGCAGCCTTCAAGAGACCCAGTACTTC CASSLQETQYF
TRBJ1-1 NA NA TRBV4-3 TGCGCCAGCAGCCAAGATCTTTTGGGCTCCCCGGCAGTTGAAGCTTTCTTT CASSQDLLGSPAVEAFF
TRBJ2-1 TRBD2 few TRBV19 TGTGCCAGTAGTTTTTCGGCGGGAGGGCCTTATGAGCAGTTCTTC CASSFSAGGPYEQFF
TRBJ2-7 NA NA TRBV18 TGTGCCACCCCACCCCCTAGCGAAACCTACGAGCAGTACTTC CATPPPSETYEQYF
TRBJ1-2 NA NA TRBV7-9 TGTGCCAGCAGCTCAGCCAGGGATCCCGGTGGAGGCTACACCTTC CASSSARDPGGGYTF
TRBJ1-2 NA NA TRBV28 TGTGCCAGCAACGGGGGGGTTTACTATGGCTACACCTTC CASNGGVYYGYTF
TRBJ2-3 NA once TRBV5-4 TGTGCCAGCAGCTTGAGAGGGGGGGCTGCAGATACGCAGTATTTT CASSLRGGAADTQYF
TRBJ2-7 TRBD2 NA TRBV13 TGTGCCAGCAGCCCCTTCTCCCGGGAGGGGATCTACGAGCAGTACTTC CASSPFSREGIYEQYF
TRBJ2-1 TRBD2 NA TRBV10-1 TGCGCCAGCAGTGATCTTAGACTAGCCAATGAGCAGTTCTTC CASSDLRLANEQFF
TRBJ1-1 NA NA TRBV5-5 TGTGCCAGCAGCTTGGCGGCGGCCCGTGAAGCTTTCTTT CASSLAAAREAFF
TRBJ2-7 TRBD1 NA TRBV19 TGTGCCAGTAGTATAGGTGGGACAGATTACGAGCAGTACTTC CASSIGGTDYEQYF
TRBJ1-4 NA NA TRBV7-2 TGTGCCAGCACTTCGGGGGGCGACGAAAAACTGTTTTTT CASTSGGDEKLFF
TRBJ1-4 NA NA TRBV28 TGTGCCAGCAGCATCGACAGCCTTAATGAAAAACTGTTTTTT CASSIDSLNEKLFF
TRBJ2-1 NA NA TRBV19 TGTGCCAGTTCTAAAGGGGGAGGGTATGATGAGCAGTTCTTC CASSKGGGYDEQFF
TRBJ2-6 NA NA TRBV5-4 TGTGCCAGCAGCTCCCCGACTCGCCCTGGGGCCAACGTCCTGACTTTC CASSSPTRPGANVLTF
TRBJ1-1 NA NA TRBV5-3 TGTGCCAGAAGCTTCTACTTGACGGAGCGCACCGTGAACACTGAAGCTTTCTTT CARSFYLTERTVNTEAFF
TRBJ2-1 NA NA TRBV11-2 TGTGCCAGCAGCTTAGGACTAACTCCCTCCTACAATGAGCAGTTCTTC CASSLGLTPSYNEQFF
TRBJ2-1 TRBD2 NA TRBV27 TGTGCCAGCAGTCCTGCCGGGACTAGCGGGGGATACAATGAGCAGTTCTTC CASSPAGTSGGYNEQFF
TRBJ1-3 TRBD1 NA TRBV30 TGTGCCTGCCCAACAGGGGGCACCATATATTTT CACPTGGTIYF
TRBJ2-2 TRBD2 NA TRBV19 TGTGCCAGTAGTATGCCCTGGGCGGGAGGCGGGGAGCTGTTTTTT CASSMPWAGGGELFF
TRBJ2-3 NA NA TRBV12-5 TGTGCTAGTGGTTTGATCATAGGGGGCACAGATACGCAGTATTTT CASGLIIGGTDTQYF
TRBJ2-7 TRBD1 NA TRBV28 TGTGCCAGCAGTCGCGCGGGACAGGGAAACAACGAGCAGTACTTC CASSRAGQGNNEQYF
TRBJ2-5 TRBD2 once TRBV9 TGTGCCAGCAGCCCGGCGGGGGGACGGGAGACCCAGTACTTC CASSPAGGRETQYF
TRBJ1-2 TRBD1 NA TRBV5-1 TGCGCCAGCAGCTTGGTCCAGGGGGCTATCTATGGCTACACCTTC CASSLVQGAIYGYTF
TRBJ2-7 TRBD2 NA TRBV9 TGTGCCAGCAGCGTAGATGGGACTAGTATCCACGAGCAGTACTTC CASSVDGTSIHEQYF
TRBJ2-1 NA NA TRBV14 TGTGCCAGCAGCCGCACCCTAATCTACAATGAGCAGTTCTTC CASSRTLIYNEQFF
TRBJ1-5 TRBD1 NA TRBV30 TGTGCTTTTAACAGGGGGCTGGGTCAGCCCCAGCATTTT CAFNRGLGQPQHF
TRBJ2-5 TRBD1 NA TRBV19 TGTGCCAGTAGTATGACAGGGAAAGAGACCCAGTACTTC CASSMTGKETQYF
TRBJ2-7 TRBD1 NA TRBV6-5 TGTGCCAGCAGTTCCCGGGACAGACTTGAGCAGTACTTC CASSSRDRLEQYF
TRBJ1-5 NA NA TRBV7-9 TGTGCCAGCAGTCTTCACGGGTTAAAAAGCAATCAGCCCCAGCATTTT CASSLHGLKSNQPQHF
TRBJ2-7 TRBD1 NA TRBV10-3 TGTGCCATCAGTGAGTTACAGGGGGCGGGCGAGCAGTACTTC CAISELQGAGEQYF
TRBJ2-2 NA NA TRBV7-9 TGTGCCAGCAGCCCCCCAGGCACCGGGGAGCTGTTTTTT CASSPPGTGELFF
TRBJ2-3 TRBD2 few TRBV30 TGTGCCTGGAGTGACTACGAGGCCTCCTTCGCGGCGGGGGGGAGCACAGATACGCAGTATTTT CAWSDYEASFAAGGSTDTQYF
TRBJ1-4 TRBD1 NA TRBV4-1 TGCGCCAGCAGCCGAGTCGGGACAGTTAATGAAAAACTGTTTTTT CASSRVGTVNEKLFF
TRBJ1-5 TRBD1 few TRBV7-9 TGTGCCAGCAGCTTCGGGACAGCTGATAGCAATCAGCCCCAGCATTTT CASSFGTADSNQPQHF
TRBJ1-6 TRBD1 once TRBV5-4 TGTGCCAGCAGCACCGGGACAGTCTATAATTCACCCCTCCACTTT CASSTGTVYNSPLHF
TRBJ2-5 NA NA TRBV21-1 TGTGCCAGCAGCAAGACCGGGGACAGATTCCAAGAGACCCAGTACTTC CASSKTGDRFQETQYF
TRBJ2-3 NA NA TRBV15 TGTGCCACCAGCAGTTCTAGCACAGATACGCAGTATTTT CATSSSSTDTQYF
TRBJ2-3 TRBD1 NA TRBV5-4 TGTGCCAGCAGCTTGGACAGGGGCTACACAGATACGCAGTATTTT CASSLDRGYTDTQYF
TRBJ2-3 TRBD2 NA TRBV11-2 TGTGCCAGCAGCGGACTAGCGGGAGGGAGGACAGATACGCAGTATTTT CASSGLAGGRTDTQYF
TRBJ1-2 TRBD1 NA TRBV29-1 TGCAGCGTAAACCCCGGGACAGGGGGCCCCTATGGCTACACCTTC CSVNPGTGGPYGYTF
TRBJ2-7 TRBD1 NA TRBV4-1 TGCGCCAGCAGCCCGGGACAGAGTACCTACGAGCAGTACTTC CASSPGQSTYEQYF
TRBJ2-1 TRBD2 once TRBV5-8 TGTGCCAGCAGCTTGGGACTAGCGGGCTACAATGAGCAGTTCTTC CASSLGLAGYNEQFF